This T cell receptor (beta chain) was captured by sequencing in a study of blood T cell repertoires in COVID-19. Per the authors' pipeline: Reference gene primer amplification gave nucleated cell count estimates. Here immunoSEQ multiplex PCR was the method, and the copy in TCRdb shows in-frame clones only, minus some. The DNA gave D and trimming, while V, J and clone size come from that table. This repertoire shows fewer than 60,000 clones, over 90% found once; its top ten account for roughly 1%. The germline V gene encodes CDR1 KGHSH and CDR2 LQKENI. The V gene end was trimmed by 0 bases and the J gene end by 7 bases; junction bases not matched to a gene: 4. The CDR3 length is 14 residues.

Sequencing used peripheral blood. The J gene is TRBJ2-7, the V gene TRBV18, with TRBD1 identical over 9 bases. This sequence was found in a man aged 60 to 75 with COVID-19, enrolled during active disease. The CDR3 region is CASSPPTGGGEQYF. For the CDR3, the DNA is TGTGCCAGCTCACCACCTACAGGGGGCGGAGAGCAGTACTTC.